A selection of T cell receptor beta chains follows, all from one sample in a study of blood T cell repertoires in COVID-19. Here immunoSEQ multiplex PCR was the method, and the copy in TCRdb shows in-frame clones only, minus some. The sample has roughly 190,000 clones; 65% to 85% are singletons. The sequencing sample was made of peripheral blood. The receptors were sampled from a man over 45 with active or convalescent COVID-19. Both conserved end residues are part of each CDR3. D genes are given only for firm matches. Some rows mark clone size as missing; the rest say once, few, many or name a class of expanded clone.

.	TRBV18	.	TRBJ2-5	CASSPIGVGETQYF	TGTGCCAGCTCACCAATAGGGGTCGGAGAGACCCAGTACTTC
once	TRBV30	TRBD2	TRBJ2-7	CAWRTSGLTYEQYF	TGTGCCTGGCGGACTAGCGGGTTGACCTACGAGCAGTACTTC
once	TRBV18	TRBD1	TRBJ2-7	CASSQDRGHSYEQYF	TGTGCCAGCTCCCAAGACAGGGGCCACTCCTACGAGCAGTACTTC
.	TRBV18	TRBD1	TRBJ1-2	CASSPLGQGSIYYGYTF	TGTGCCAGCTCACCTCTAGGACAGGGGTCTATATACTATGGCTACACCTTC
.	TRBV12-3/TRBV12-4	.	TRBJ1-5	CASSQQNNQPQHF	TGTGCCAGCAGTCAACAGAACAATCAGCCCCAGCATTTT
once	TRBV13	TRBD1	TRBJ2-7	CASSAGQGYEQYF	TGTGCCAGCAGCGCCGGACAGGGCTACGAGCAGTACTTC
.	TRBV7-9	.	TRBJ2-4	CASSSGAGPNAKNIQYF	TGTGCCAGCAGCTCCGGGGCGGGACCCAACGCCAAAAACATTCAGTACTTC
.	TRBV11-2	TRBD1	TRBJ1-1	CASSQARGRSTEAFF	TGTGCCAGCAGCCAGGCGAGGGGGCGCAGCACTGAAGCTTTCTTT
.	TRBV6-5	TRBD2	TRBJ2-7	CASSYRTSGRYEQYF	TGTGCCAGCAGTTACCGGACTAGCGGGAGGTACGAGCAGTACTTC
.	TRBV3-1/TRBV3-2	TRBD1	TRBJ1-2	CASSHGGQGGYTF	TGTGCCAGCAGCCATGGGGGACAGGGAGGCTACACCTTC
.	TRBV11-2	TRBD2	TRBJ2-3	CASSFPSPGGPSDTQYF	TGTGCCAGCAGCTTCCCCTCGCCGGGAGGGCCGTCAGATACGCAGTATTTT
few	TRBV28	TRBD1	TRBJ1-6	CASSIGQGSSPLHF	TGTGCCAGCAGTATAGGACAGGGATCCTCACCCCTCCACTTT
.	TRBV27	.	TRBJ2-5	CASWGLRETQYF	TGTGCCAGTTGGGGGCTCCGGGAGACCCAGTACTTC
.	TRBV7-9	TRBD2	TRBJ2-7	CASPPTGLAGPSSYEQYF	TGTGCCAGCCCCCCAACGGGACTAGCGGGACCTAGCTCCTACGAGCAGTACTTC
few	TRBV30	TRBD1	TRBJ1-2	CAWAPEGAKGYTF	TGTGCCTGGGCACCCGAGGGGGCGAAGGGCTACACCTTC
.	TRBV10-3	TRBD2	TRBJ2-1	CAISPTMTSGVNNEQFF	TGTGCCATCAGTCCTACAATGACTAGCGGGGTTAACAATGAGCAGTTCTTC
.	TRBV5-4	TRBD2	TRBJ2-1	CASSLALADHNEQFF	TGTGCCAGCAGCTTGGCACTAGCGGATCACAATGAGCAGTTCTTC
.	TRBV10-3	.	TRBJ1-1	CAIRAGRQNTEAFF	TGTGCCATCAGGGCGGGGAGGCAGAACACTGAAGCTTTCTTT
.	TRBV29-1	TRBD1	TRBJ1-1	CSVGTGDGDEAFF	TGCAGCGTTGGGACAGGGGACGGCGACGAAGCTTTCTTT
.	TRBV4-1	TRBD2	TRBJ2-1	CASSQDMVGLPGLAGDDVRQFF	TGCGCCAGCAGCCAAGATATGGTGGGTCTGCCGGGACTAGCGGGAGACGATGTAAGGCAGTTCTTC
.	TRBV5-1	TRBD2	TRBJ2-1	CASSRVAGVVNEQFF	TGCGCCAGCAGCAGGGTAGCGGGAGTTGTAAATGAGCAGTTCTTC
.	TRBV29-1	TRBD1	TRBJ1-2	CSVEVLYRGEKGNYGYTF	TGCAGCGTTGAAGTTCTTTACAGGGGAGAAAAGGGTAACTATGGCTACACCTTC
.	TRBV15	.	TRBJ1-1	CATSPKDGRGNTEAFF	TGTGCCACCAGTCCAAAGGATGGCAGGGGGAACACTGAAGCTTTCTTT
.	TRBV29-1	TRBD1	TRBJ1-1	CSVVAGGRGTEAFF	TGCAGCGTTGTGGCAGGGGGGCGCGGCACTGAAGCTTTCTTT
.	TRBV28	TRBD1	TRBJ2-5	CASSLRDRGPEPRAQYF	TGTGCCAGCAGTCTAAGGGACAGGGGGCCCGAGCCAAGGGCCCAGTACTTC
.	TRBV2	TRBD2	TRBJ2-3	CASRALLAGAPTDTQYF	TGTGCCAGCAGAGCCTTACTAGCGGGGGCCCCCACAGATACGCAGTATTTT
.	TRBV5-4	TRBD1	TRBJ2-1	CASSSPGTGGYNEQFF	TGTGCCAGCAGCTCCCCCGGGACAGGGGGCTACAATGAGCAGTTCTTC
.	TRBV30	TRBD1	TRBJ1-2	CAWKPDRVGYGYTF	TGTGCCTGGAAGCCGGACAGGGTTGGGTATGGCTACACCTTC
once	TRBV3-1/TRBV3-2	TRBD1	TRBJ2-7	CASSPPGQITEQYF	TGTGCCAGCAGCCCCCCGGGACAGATAACCGAGCAGTACTTC
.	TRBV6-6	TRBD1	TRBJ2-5	CASHTRGLEETQYF	TGTGCCAGCCATACCAGGGGGCTGGAAGAGACCCAGTACTTC
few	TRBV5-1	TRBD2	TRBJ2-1	CASSSGTSGASSYNEQFF	TGCGCCAGCAGCTCCGGGACTAGCGGGGCAAGCTCCTACAATGAGCAGTTCTTC
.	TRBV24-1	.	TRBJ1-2	CATSDSRTSFNYGYTF	TGTGCCACCAGTGATTCTAGGACATCTTTTAACTATGGCTACACCTTC
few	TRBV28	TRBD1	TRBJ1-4	CASSSPGTGGSQKLFF	TGTGCCAGCAGTTCCCCCGGGACAGGGGGTAGTCAAAAACTGTTTTTT
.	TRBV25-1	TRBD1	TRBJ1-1	CASSATGFVDTEAFF	TGTGCCAGCAGTGCGACAGGGTTTGTCGACACTGAAGCTTTCTTT
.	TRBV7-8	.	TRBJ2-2	CASSLALRQGKNTGELFF	TGTGCCAGCAGCTTAGCTCTCCGGCAGGGGAAAAACACCGGGGAGCTGTTTTTT
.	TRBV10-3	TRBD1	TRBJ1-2	CAIGGTGQVSGLNYGYTF	TGTGCCATCGGTGGAACGGGACAGGTATCGGGACTAAACTATGGCTACACCTTC
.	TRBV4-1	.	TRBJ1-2	CASSQELHGYTF	TGCGCCAGCAGCCAAGAACTCCATGGCTACACCTTC
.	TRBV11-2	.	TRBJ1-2	CASSSPVNYGYTF	TGTGCCAGCAGCTCGCCGGTCAACTATGGCTACACCTTC
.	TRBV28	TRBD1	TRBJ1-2	CASSFRDSPYGYTF	TGTGCCAGCAGTTTCCGGGACAGTCCTTATGGCTACACCTTC
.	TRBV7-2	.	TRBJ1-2	CASSLEGNGYTF	TGTGCCAGCAGCTTAGAGGGGAATGGCTACACCTTC